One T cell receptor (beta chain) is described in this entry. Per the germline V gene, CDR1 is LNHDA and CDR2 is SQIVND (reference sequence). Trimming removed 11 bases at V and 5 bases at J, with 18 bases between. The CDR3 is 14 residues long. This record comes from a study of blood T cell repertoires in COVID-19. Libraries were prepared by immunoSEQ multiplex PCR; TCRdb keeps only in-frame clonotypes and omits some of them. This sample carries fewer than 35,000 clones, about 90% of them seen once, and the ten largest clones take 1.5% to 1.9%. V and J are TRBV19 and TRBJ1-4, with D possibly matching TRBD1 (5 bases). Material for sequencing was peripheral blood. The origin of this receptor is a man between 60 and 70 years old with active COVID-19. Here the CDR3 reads CASTYGTLNEKLFF. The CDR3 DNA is TGTGCCTCCACCTACGGGACTCTGAATGAAAAACTGTTTTTT.